The 16 T cell receptor beta chains below were found in one sample sequenced in a study of CD8+ T cells in alopecia areata. RNA was isolated and reverse transcribed to cDNA, the sequencing template. Measured with immunoSEQ multiplex PCR; TCRdb has only the in-frame clones, and not every one. The table shows around 200,000 clones, with over 55% occurring only once. The input for sequencing was CD4+ T cells sorted from blood, taken at week 0. These receptors were taken from a human donor with alopecia areata.

The chain combines TRBV6-1 with TRBJ2-7; the match to TRBD1 covers 12 bases. Germline V lookup: CDR1 MNHNS, CDR2 SASEGT. The CDR3 totals 15 residues. V trimming: 4 bases; J trimming: 9 bases; junction bases outside the gene matches: 10. The CDR3 reads CASSAPSGTGGGQYF. CDR3 nucleotide sequence: TGTGCCAGCAGTGCGCCGTCCGGGACAGGGGGCGGGCAGTACTTC.

The V call is TRBV20-1, the J call TRBJ2-7; D is unresolved. The V and J ends lost 5 bases and 4 bases respectively, with 9 bases between them. Germline assignment: CDR1 DFQATT and CDR2 SNEGSKA (reference sequence). There are 11 residues in the CDR3. CDR3 DNA: TGCAGTGCTCTTTCCGAATACGAGCAGTACTTC. Amino acids: CSALSEYEQYF.

The chain couples TRBV5-1 to TRBJ2-5; D ambiguous. This CDR3 is built from 16 residues. The germline gives CDR1 SGHRS, CDR2 YFSETQ. With 0 bases removed from V and 0 bases from J, the gap between germline ends came to 12 bases. The CDR3 sequence: CASSLAWGQYQETQYF. In nucleotides, the CDR3 is TGCGCCAGCAGCTTGGCCTGGGGTCAGTACCAAGAGACCCAGTACTTC.

V and J are TRBV6-5 and TRBJ2-3; D could derive from TRBD1 or TRBD2 (5 bases each). Trimming took off 9 bases at V and 2 bases at J, with 12 bases between the two ends. The CDR3 is 13 residues long. Germline loops: CDR1 MNHEY, CDR2 SVGAGI. CDR3 DNA: TGTGCCAGTGGGACGGGGTCCACAGATACGCAGTATTTT. Its translation: CASGTGSTDTQYF.

This clone was detected only a few times. The J gene is TRBJ1-3, the V gene TRBV30, with D hard to call. The ends were cut back, 1 base at V and 2 bases at J, with 6 bases in the middle. Germline V gives CDR1 GTSNPN, CDR2 SVGIG (reference sequence). CDR3 length: 13 amino acids. The CDR3 DNA sequence: TGTGCCTGGAGTGGGGGAACTGGAAACACCATATATTTT. Protein product: CAWSGGTGNTIYF.

The sample holds a few counts of this clone. The CDR3 region has the DNA TGTGCCAGCAGTGACCCGGGATCCCCGAGGTCACCCCTCCACTTT. Encoded protein: CASSDPGSPRSPLHF. The V call is TRBV2, the J call TRBJ1-6; D remains ambiguous. V lost 3 bases and J lost 10, with 16 bases in between. The CDR3 sequence is 15 residues long. The germline V gene encodes CDR1 SNHLY and CDR2 FYNNEI.

This clone was recorded a few times. J is TRBJ1-6 and V is TRBV9, with D perhaps TRBD1 (5 bases). CDR3 length: 17 amino acids. Trimming took 4 bases from V and 6 from J, leaving 20 bases between them. Germline CDR1 SGDLS, CDR2 YYNGEE. CDR3 coding DNA: TGTGCCAGCAGCTCATGGAATGGGGGAGTAGGTAATTCACCCCTCCACTTT. It codes for CASSSWNGGVGNSPLHF.

This clone was detected only once. This chain links TRBV10-2 with TRBJ2-7; no clear D. The CDR3 has 18 amino acids. V was trimmed by 1 base and J by 5 bases, leaving 24 bases between them. CDR1 WSHSY and CDR2 SAAADI come from the germline V gene. As DNA, the CDR3 is TGCGCCAGCAGTGAGTGGAGTCCGACATACGATGATAGGGACGAGCAGTACTTC. It encodes CASSEWSPTYDDRDEQYF.

The rearrangement links TRBV7-2 to TRBJ2-1; D not resolved. V gave up 6 bases and J gave up 5 bases, with 11 bases separating them. In germline, CDR1 is SGHTA, CDR2 FQGNSA. This CDR3 spans 13 amino acids. The CDR3 protein is CASRPAVHNEQFF. The CDR3, as DNA: TGTGCCAGCAGGCCGGCAGTCCACAATGAGCAGTTCTTC.

The CDR3: CASKRQGDNSPLHF. The CDR3 DNA reads TGTGCCAGCAAGCGCCAGGGCGATAATTCACCCCTCCACTTT. The chain is built from TRBV27 and TRBJ1-6, with TRBD1 as a possible D gene (5 bases). Germline assignment: CDR1 MNHEY and CDR2 SMNVEV (reference sequence). Trimming left V 7 bases short and J 5 bases short, with 12 bases between. This CDR3 comprises 14 residues.

The chain employs TRBV9 and TRBJ2-3; TRBD2 is a possible D gene (6 bases). The V end was cut by 4 bases, the J end by 4 bases, with 16 bases between. Germline CDR1 SGDLS, CDR2 YYNGEE. This CDR3 has 15 amino acids. The CDR3 is CASSFTSRSPDTQYF. DNA for the CDR3: TGTGCCAGCAGCTTTACTAGCCGGAGTCCAGATACGCAGTATTTT.

The chain carries TRBV5-1 and TRBJ2-3, with a weak D call TRBD2 (5 bases). CDR1 and CDR2 from the germline V gene are SGHRS and YFSETQ. This CDR3 has 17 amino acids. Trimming pared 0 bases from V and 4 bases from J, leaving 18 bases between. As DNA, the CDR3 is TGCGCCAGCAGCTTGGTGATGGCGGGTTCCATTGCAGATACGCAGTATTTT. Translated, it gives CASSLVMAGSIADTQYF.

V and J are TRBV29-1 and TRBJ2-5; D gene unclear. Trimming stripped 5 bases from V and 1 base from J, with 11 bases between. In germline, CDR1 is SQVTM, CDR2 ANQGSEA. The CDR3 is 13 amino acids. This CDR3 is CSVIWNLQETQYF. The CDR3 nucleotides read TGCAGCGTTATATGGAATCTCCAAGAGACCCAGTACTTC.

The chain uses TRBV11-2 and TRBJ2-4; D not certain. Deletions cut 2 bases from V and 10 bases from J, with 6 bases between. The germline V gene has CDR1 SGHAT and CDR2 FQNNGV. This CDR3 is built from 11 residues. Written as DNA, the CDR3 is TGTGCCAGCAGCTTAAGCTGGATTCAGTACTTC. Translation: CASSLSWIQYF.

This sequence joins TRBV29-1 and TRBJ1-2; D possibly corresponds to TRBD1 (5 bases). Germline-derived CDR1 and CDR2 are SQVTM and ANQGSEA. Trimming took off 1 base at V and 2 bases at J, with 17 bases between the two ends. This CDR3 has 16 residues. The CDR3 loop is CSVEGFGARLNYGYTF. Here the CDR3 DNA reads TGCAGCGTTGAAGGGTTCGGGGCACGACTAAACTATGGCTACACCTTC.

This chain connects TRBV7-3 to TRBJ1-1, with a weak D call TRBD1 (5 bases). Trimming removed 4 bases at V and 3 bases at J, with 9 bases between. This CDR3 has 13 amino acids. Germline V gene sequence: CDR1 SGHTA, CDR2 FQGTGA. This CDR3 reads CASSSRVDTEAFF. The CDR3 DNA reads as TGTGCCAGCAGCTCCAGGGTGGACACTGAAGCTTTCTTT.